This is a list of T cell receptor beta chains from one sample in a study of blood T cell repertoires in COVID-19. Profiled with immunoSEQ multiplex PCR; TCRdb holds only in-frame clones, not every one. Of hundreds of thousands of clones listed, roughly 86% are singletons. Sequencing was performed on peripheral blood. These receptors were obtained from a woman aged 30 to 39 with COVID-19, enrolled during active disease. Both conserved end residues are part of each CDR3. Each record gives: J gene, clone size, D gene, V gene, CDR3 DNA, CDR3 protein. D genes are given only for firm matches. Expanded clones are given a class, and other clones once, few, many or no size at all.

j_gene: TRBJ1-4; abundance: once; d_gene: -; v_gene: TRBV7-2; CDR3nt: TGTGCCAGCAGCCGGGAGGTATTGAAAGAAAAACTGTTTTTT; CDR3aa: CASSREVLKEKLFF
j_gene: TRBJ1-4; abundance: -; d_gene: -; v_gene: TRBV28; CDR3nt: TGTGCCAGCAGCACAGCATTGTCGAATGAAAAACTGTTTTTT; CDR3aa: CASSTALSNEKLFF
j_gene: TRBJ2-1; abundance: -; d_gene: -; v_gene: TRBV5-1; CDR3nt: TGCGCCAGCAGCTTGGGACAGCCGCATCCTTTCAATGAGCAGCTCTTC; CDR3aa: CASSLGQPHPFNEQLF
j_gene: TRBJ2-5; abundance: -; d_gene: -; v_gene: TRBV28; CDR3nt: TGTGCCAGCACGAGCGTAGAGACCCAGTACTTC; CDR3aa: CASTSVETQYF
j_gene: TRBJ2-1; abundance: -; d_gene: TRBD2; v_gene: TRBV6-5; CDR3nt: TGTGCCAGCAGTTATTGGCGGGAGGGGGACAATGAGCAGTTCTTC; CDR3aa: CASSYWREGDNEQFF
j_gene: TRBJ1-4; abundance: -; d_gene: -; v_gene: TRBV5-1; CDR3nt: TGCGCCAGCAGCTTGGCCGGGACTCCAACTAATGAAAAACTGTTTTTT; CDR3aa: CASSLAGTPTNEKLFF
j_gene: TRBJ2-7; abundance: -; d_gene: -; v_gene: TRBV30; CDR3nt: TGTGCCTGGAGTTACAGGGCCTACGAGCAGTACTTC; CDR3aa: CAWSYRAYEQYF
j_gene: TRBJ2-1; abundance: -; d_gene: -; v_gene: TRBV19; CDR3nt: TGTGCCAGTACCCCCAGATGGGCTTACAATGAGCAGTTCTTC; CDR3aa: CASTPRWAYNEQFF
j_gene: TRBJ2-2; abundance: -; d_gene: TRBD2; v_gene: TRBV10-3; CDR3nt: TGTGCCATCACCCAAACTAGCGGGAGTTCCACCGGGGAGCTGTTTTTT; CDR3aa: CAITQTSGSSTGELFF
j_gene: TRBJ2-2; abundance: -; d_gene: TRBD2; v_gene: TRBV6-5; CDR3nt: TGTGCCAGCAGAGGGAGGGTAACGAACACCGGGGAGCTGTTTTTT; CDR3aa: CASRGRVTNTGELFF
j_gene: TRBJ2-3; abundance: -; d_gene: -; v_gene: TRBV6-1; CDR3nt: TGTGCCAGCAGTGATGACAGGCGTAGCACAGATACGCAGTATTTT; CDR3aa: CASSDDRRSTDTQYF
j_gene: TRBJ2-7; abundance: -; d_gene: TRBD2; v_gene: TRBV19; CDR3nt: TGTGCCAGTAGTATCCTAGCGGGGGCCTACGAGCAGTACTTC; CDR3aa: CASSILAGAYEQYF
j_gene: TRBJ2-1; abundance: -; d_gene: TRBD1; v_gene: TRBV7-9; CDR3nt: TGTGCCAGCAGCTCGATGGGACAGGGCTACAATGAGCAGTTCTTC; CDR3aa: CASSSMGQGYNEQFF
j_gene: TRBJ1-2; abundance: -; d_gene: -; v_gene: TRBV2; CDR3nt: TGTGCCAGCAGTGCGGACACCTGGGGCTACACCTTC; CDR3aa: CASSADTWGYTF
j_gene: TRBJ1-1; abundance: -; d_gene: -; v_gene: TRBV28; CDR3nt: TGTGCCAGCCGACCCGGGGTGTCCGTCATCGAGGCTTTCTTT; CDR3aa: CASRPGVSVIEAFF
j_gene: TRBJ2-2; abundance: -; d_gene: TRBD2; v_gene: TRBV11-2; CDR3nt: TGTGCCAGCAGCTTAGTAGCGGGAGGTATAACTGGGACCGGGGAGCTGTTTTTT; CDR3aa: CASSLVAGGITGTGELFF
j_gene: TRBJ1-2; abundance: -; d_gene: -; v_gene: TRBV28; CDR3nt: TGTGCCAGCAGTTTAATTGTGTTCGGGGAAGGCTACACCTTC; CDR3aa: CASSLIVFGEGYTF
j_gene: TRBJ1-1; abundance: -; d_gene: TRBD1; v_gene: TRBV12-3/TRBV12-4; CDR3nt: TGTGCCAGCAGCCGAGGACAGGCTCAATTGGCTTTCTTT; CDR3aa: CASSRGQAQLAFF
j_gene: TRBJ2-4; abundance: -; d_gene: TRBD2; v_gene: TRBV7-2; CDR3nt: TGTGCCAGCAGCTTAGTTGGGACTAGCGGGAGTAGAAACATTCAGTACTTC; CDR3aa: CASSLVGTSGSRNIQYF
j_gene: TRBJ1-6; abundance: few; d_gene: TRBD1; v_gene: TRBV5-1; CDR3nt: TGCGCCAGCAGCCCGTGGACAGGGTCTGGCTCACCCCTCCACTTT; CDR3aa: CASSPWTGSGSPLHF
j_gene: TRBJ2-1; abundance: once; d_gene: TRBD1; v_gene: TRBV7-9; CDR3nt: TGTGCCAGCAGCTCTCGGACAGGGGCCTACAATGAGCAGTTCTTC; CDR3aa: CASSSRTGAYNEQFF
j_gene: TRBJ1-2; abundance: -; d_gene: TRBD1; v_gene: TRBV27; CDR3nt: TGTGCCAGCAGTCCCGGGACAGGGGAGGGCTACACCTTC; CDR3aa: CASSPGTGEGYTF
j_gene: TRBJ1-1; abundance: -; d_gene: -; v_gene: TRBV24-1; CDR3nt: TGTGCCACCAGTGTTTTCGCGAAACCCCTGGAGCGCGGACAGTTGAACACTGAAGCTTTCTTT; CDR3aa: CATSVFAKPLERGQLNTEAFF
j_gene: TRBJ1-4; abundance: -; d_gene: -; v_gene: TRBV27; CDR3nt: TGTGCCAGCAGTCAAAGACTCACTGATGGGGAAAAACTGTTTTTT; CDR3aa: CASSQRLTDGEKLFF
j_gene: TRBJ1-6; abundance: -; d_gene: -; v_gene: TRBV6-6; CDR3nt: TGTGCCAGCAATGAGGATAGGTTGGGTTCACCCCTCCACTTT; CDR3aa: CASNEDRLGSPLHF
j_gene: TRBJ1-5; abundance: -; d_gene: TRBD1; v_gene: TRBV3-1/TRBV3-2; CDR3nt: TGTGCCAGCAGCCCGGGACAGGGTAATCAGCCCCAGCATTTT; CDR3aa: CASSPGQGNQPQHF
j_gene: TRBJ1-1; abundance: -; d_gene: TRBD1; v_gene: TRBV24-1; CDR3nt: TGTGCCACCAGTGATGTGGACAGGGGGGGGACTGAAGCTTTCTTT; CDR3aa: CATSDVDRGGTEAFF
j_gene: TRBJ1-1; abundance: -; d_gene: -; v_gene: TRBV6-5; CDR3nt: TGTGCCAGCAGTTATAACAGAAACACTGAAGCTTTCTTT; CDR3aa: CASSYNRNTEAFF
j_gene: TRBJ1-1; abundance: -; d_gene: -; v_gene: TRBV6-5; CDR3nt: TGTGCCAGCAGAGAGCGGACTTGGGTCGAAACTGAAGCTTTCTTT; CDR3aa: CASRERTWVETEAFF
j_gene: TRBJ1-1; abundance: -; d_gene: -; v_gene: TRBV7-3; CDR3nt: TGTGCCAGCAGCTCCCTAGGGGGGGTTAACACTGAAGCTTTCTTT; CDR3aa: CASSSLGGVNTEAFF
j_gene: TRBJ2-3; abundance: -; d_gene: TRBD2; v_gene: TRBV7-8; CDR3nt: TGTGCCAGCAGCCCGGGGGAGGGCCGGGATACGCAGTATTTT; CDR3aa: CASSPGEGRDTQYF
j_gene: TRBJ2-4; abundance: -; d_gene: -; v_gene: TRBV11-2; CDR3nt: TGTGCCAGCAGCAAACAGGTCTCAGAGTCGAACATTCAGTACTTC; CDR3aa: CASSKQVSESNIQYF
j_gene: TRBJ2-3; abundance: -; d_gene: TRBD2; v_gene: TRBV28; CDR3nt: TGTGCCAGCAGTTTGGCGGGGGGCACAGATACGCAGTATTTT; CDR3aa: CASSLAGGTDTQYF
j_gene: TRBJ1-4; abundance: -; d_gene: TRBD1; v_gene: TRBV30; CDR3nt: TGTGCCTGGGGAAGACAGGGGGCGGAAGAAAAACTGTTTTTT; CDR3aa: CAWGRQGAEEKLFF
j_gene: TRBJ2-1; abundance: -; d_gene: -; v_gene: TRBV10-2; CDR3nt: TGCGCCAGCAGTTCCGGGACTCTCAATGAGCAGTTCTTC; CDR3aa: CASSSGTLNEQFF
j_gene: TRBJ1-6; abundance: -; d_gene: TRBD1; v_gene: TRBV7-3; CDR3nt: TGTGCCAGCAGCTGGGACAGGTTGTCACCCCTCCACTTT; CDR3aa: CASSWDRLSPLHF
j_gene: TRBJ1-6; abundance: -; d_gene: -; v_gene: TRBV29-1; CDR3nt: TGCAGCGTTGAAGTCGCAGGGGCGAAAAAATCACCCCTCCACTTT; CDR3aa: CSVEVAGAKKSPLHF
j_gene: TRBJ2-2; abundance: -; d_gene: -; v_gene: TRBV25-1; CDR3nt: TGTGCCAGCAGTGAAGCTGCAGGGGCGGCCGGGGAGCTGTTTTTT; CDR3aa: CASSEAAGAAGELFF
j_gene: TRBJ1-5; abundance: few; d_gene: -; v_gene: TRBV6-5; CDR3nt: TGTGCCAGCAGTTACTCAGCCGGGTCCCATCAGCCCCAGCATTTT; CDR3aa: CASSYSAGSHQPQHF
j_gene: TRBJ2-7; abundance: -; d_gene: TRBD1; v_gene: TRBV7-6; CDR3nt: TGTGCCAGCAGCTTAGAAACAGGGGGAGTCTACGAGCAGTACTTC; CDR3aa: CASSLETGGVYEQYF
j_gene: TRBJ1-1; abundance: -; d_gene: TRBD1; v_gene: TRBV28; CDR3nt: TGTGCCAGCAGCCCGGGAGGGGGCGCGGGTGAAGCTTTCTTT; CDR3aa: CASSPGGGAGEAFF
j_gene: TRBJ2-7; abundance: -; d_gene: -; v_gene: TRBV11-2; CDR3nt: TGTGCCAGCAGCTCGGGAGCCGGGGTATACGAGCAGTACTTC; CDR3aa: CASSSGAGVYEQYF
j_gene: TRBJ2-7; abundance: -; d_gene: -; v_gene: TRBV7-2; CDR3nt: TGTGCCAGCAGCTTAGGGGCTGGCAACGAGCAGTACTTC; CDR3aa: CASSLGAGNEQYF
j_gene: TRBJ2-2; abundance: -; d_gene: TRBD2; v_gene: TRBV28; CDR3nt: TGTGCCAGCAGTTTATTGGGCGGGAGAAACACCGGGGAGCTGTTTTTT; CDR3aa: CASSLLGGRNTGELFF
j_gene: TRBJ2-7; abundance: -; d_gene: TRBD2; v_gene: TRBV30; CDR3nt: TGTGCCTGGTCGGCGGGAGTAGACTACGAGCAGTACTTC; CDR3aa: CAWSAGVDYEQYF
j_gene: TRBJ2-1; abundance: -; d_gene: TRBD2; v_gene: TRBV6-4; CDR3nt: TGTGCCAGCAGTGACGGTGCGGGAGGGCCCAATGAGCAGTTCTTC; CDR3aa: CASSDGAGGPNEQFF
j_gene: TRBJ2-1; abundance: -; d_gene: -; v_gene: TRBV6-5; CDR3nt: TGTGCCAGCAGTTACTCAGAGTTTCTAAATGAGCAGTTCTTC; CDR3aa: CASSYSEFLNEQFF
j_gene: TRBJ2-2; abundance: -; d_gene: TRBD1; v_gene: TRBV5-1; CDR3nt: TGCGCCAGCAGCTCGGCAGGGGGCACCGGGGAGCTGTTTTTT; CDR3aa: CASSSAGGTGELFF